Listed below are T cell receptor beta chains from one sample, sequenced in a study of T cell responses to AZD1222 COVID-19 vaccine. Clones were sequenced by immunoSEQ multiplex PCR, and TCRdb holds only the in-frame ones, with some missing. The table shows some 200,000 clones, with just over 90% occurring only once. The sample consisted of peripheral blood, taken 28 days after the second AZD1222 dose. The receptors shown here come from an adult who received the AZD1222 COVID-19 vaccine. The CDR3 runs from the conserved cysteine through the conserved F or W. The D gene is left open where the match is weak. Size is stated for part of the rows, as once, few or many counts, or as a class when the clone is expanded.

D gene	clone size	V gene	J gene	CDR3 protein	CDR3 DNA
NA	NA	TRBV18	TRBJ1-6	CASSPDSNSPLHF	TGTGCCAGCTCACCCGACTCAAATTCACCCCTCCACTTT
TRBD2	NA	TRBV5-4	TRBJ2-5	CASSPGLAGQETQYF	TGTGCCAGCAGCCCCGGACTAGCGGGCCAAGAGACCCAGTACTTC
TRBD2	NA	TRBV10-1	TRBJ2-1	CASSEGGRGTNEQFF	TGCGCCAGCAGTGAAGGCGGGAGGGGGACAAATGAGCAGTTCTTC
NA	NA	TRBV19	TRBJ1-3	CATHTGVGNTIYF	TGTGCCACCCATACGGGGGTTGGAAACACCATATATTTT
TRBD1	NA	TRBV7-8	TRBJ1-2	CASSPRDRESYTF	TGTGCCAGCAGCCCGCGGGACAGGGAGAGCTACACCTTC
TRBD2	NA	TRBV6-4	TRBJ2-2	CATRSGRNTGELFF	TGTGCCACCAGAAGCGGGAGAAACACCGGGGAGCTGTTTTTT
NA	few	TRBV7-8	TRBJ2-7	CASSFQTYEQYF	TGTGCCAGCAGCTTCCAGACCTACGAGCAGTACTTC
NA	NA	TRBV28	TRBJ1-1	CASSTRTFFTVTNTEAFF	TGTGCCAGCAGTACACGGACCTTTTTTACAGTGACGAACACTGAAGCTTTCTTT
TRBD1	NA	TRBV6-2/TRBV6-3	TRBJ2-5	CASSNRGRRSETQYF	TGTGCCAGCAGCAACAGGGGGCGGAGGAGTGAGACCCAGTACTTC
NA	NA	TRBV28	TRBJ2-1	CASSRPGNYNEQFF	TGTGCCAGCAGCAGACCAGGAAACTACAATGAGCAGTTCTTC
TRBD1	few	TRBV6-5	TRBJ2-7	CASSNPGTDAYEQYF	TGTGCCAGCAGCAACCCCGGGACAGATGCCTACGAGCAGTACTTC
NA	NA	TRBV7-9	TRBJ1-2	CASSLGIYGYTF	TGTGCCAGCAGCTTAGGAATCTATGGCTACACCTTC
TRBD1	NA	TRBV24-1	TRBJ2-7	CATSDSRDSYYEQYF	TGTGCCACCAGTGATTCCCGGGACAGCTACTACGAGCAGTACTTC
NA	NA	TRBV28	TRBJ2-7	CASSPGSQGPYEQYF	TGTGCCAGCAGTCCCGGGAGTCAGGGACCCTACGAGCAGTACTTC
TRBD2	NA	TRBV6-2/TRBV6-3	TRBJ2-1	CASSYSIPGLANEQFF	TGTGCCAGCAGTTACTCAATCCCGGGACTAGCAAATGAGCAGTTCTTC
TRBD1	NA	TRBV7-6	TRBJ1-5	CASSLEDRGLQPQHF	TGTGCCAGCAGCTTAGAGGACAGGGGGCTTCAGCCCCAGCATTTT
TRBD1	NA	TRBV6-6	TRBJ1-1	CASSVRQGTGEAFF	TGTGCCAGCAGTGTCCGACAGGGGACGGGTGAAGCTTTCTTT
NA	NA	TRBV5-8	TRBJ2-7	CASSLETVNNYEQYF	TGTGCCAGCAGCTTGGAAACAGTTAATAACTACGAGCAGTACTTC
TRBD1	NA	TRBV3-1/TRBV3-2	TRBJ1-2	CASSRDRVGGYTF	TGTGCCAGCAGCCGGGACAGGGTGGGCGGCTACACCTTC
NA	NA	TRBV4-1	TRBJ1-1	CASKGPVNTEAFF	TGCGCCAGCAAGGGACCGGTGAACACTGAAGCTTTCTTT
TRBD1	NA	TRBV6-5	TRBJ2-7	CASSSGQGVGEQYF	TGTGCCAGCAGTTCGGGACAGGGGGTTGGAGAGCAGTACTTC
NA	NA	TRBV5-1	TRBJ2-5	CASTRGLRETQYF	TGCGCCAGCACTCGAGGGTTGAGAGAGACCCAGTACTTC
NA	once	TRBV9	TRBJ2-3	CASSVFITDTQYF	TGTGCCAGCAGCGTCTTCATCACAGATACGCAGTATTTT
NA	NA	TRBV3-1/TRBV3-2	TRBJ2-1	CASSQENSKGVNEQFF	TGTGCCAGCAGCCAAGAGAACTCGAAGGGAGTCAATGAGCAGTTCTTC
NA	NA	TRBV12-5	TRBJ1-1	CASGLVLGLNTEAFF	TGTGCTAGTGGTTTGGTGCTGGGATTGAACACTGAAGCTTTCTTT
NA	NA	TRBV7-6	TRBJ2-1	CASSLDGDNSYNEQFF	TGTGCCAGCAGCTTAGATGGGGATAACTCCTACAATGAGCAGTTCTTC
NA	NA	TRBV19	TRBJ1-1	CASSPEGPTRPEAFF	TGTGCCAGTAGTCCAGAAGGTCCAACCCGCCCTGAAGCTTTCTTT
NA	NA	TRBV28	TRBJ2-5	CASSLQGGEDLGTQYF	TGTGCCAGCAGTTTACAGGGGGGGGAGGACCTAGGAACCCAGTACTTC
NA	once	TRBV28	TRBJ2-7	CASSAPGVTSYEQYF	TGTGCCAGCAGTGCCCCGGGGGTTACTTCTTACGAGCAGTACTTC
NA	NA	TRBV18	TRBJ2-3	CASSRNLESDTQYF	TGTGCCAGCTCACGAAACCTAGAGTCAGATACGCAGTATTTT
TRBD2	NA	TRBV6-2/TRBV6-3	TRBJ2-7	CASSYSRQRETYEQYF	TGTGCCAGCAGTTACTCACGCCAGCGGGAGACCTACGAGCAGTACTTC
NA	NA	TRBV5-1	TRBJ1-1	CASSLDPGRGTEAFF	TGCGCCAGCAGCTTGGATCCTGGTCGTGGGACTGAAGCTTTCTTT
TRBD1	NA	TRBV18	TRBJ2-7	CASSPAGQGFYEQYF	TGTGCCAGCTCACCAGCGGGACAGGGATTCTACGAGCAGTACTTC
NA	NA	TRBV18	TRBJ1-6	CASSPLQGNNSPLHF	TGTGCCAGCTCACCGTTGCAGGGGAATAATTCACCCCTCCACTTT
NA	NA	TRBV28	TRBJ1-6	CASSLGGTYNSPLHF	TGTGCCAGCAGTTTGGGCGGCACCTATAATTCACCCCTCCACTTT
NA	NA	TRBV5-1	TRBJ2-7	CASSLGTNSYEQYF	TGCGCCAGCAGCTTGGGGACTAACTCCTACGAGCAGTACTTC
NA	NA	TRBV1	TRBJ1-3	CTSSLPTGNTIYF	TGCACCAGCAGCCTCCCTACTGGAAACACCATATATTTT
NA	NA	TRBV7-3	TRBJ2-3	CASSKIAASSTDTQYF	TGTGCCAGCAGTAAGATAGCGGCTTCTAGCACAGATACGCAGTATTTT
TRBD2	NA	TRBV7-7	TRBJ2-3	CASSPAAGGPGDTQYF	TGTGCTAGCAGTCCCGCCGCGGGGGGCCCGGGGGATACGCAGTATTTT
TRBD2	NA	TRBV11-2	TRBJ2-7	CASSLTLAGGFYEQYF	TGTGCCAGCAGCCTCACACTAGCGGGAGGTTTCTACGAGCAGTACTTC
NA	NA	TRBV28	TRBJ1-4	CASSLGQVGEKLFF	TGTGCCAGCAGTTTAGGGCAGGTCGGGGAAAAACTGTTTTTT
TRBD1	NA	TRBV7-9	TRBJ1-2	CASSVPARTGSGYTF	TGTGCCAGCAGCGTCCCCGCGAGGACAGGGAGTGGCTACACCTTC
TRBD1	NA	TRBV5-1	TRBJ1-2	CASSSRQGKDYGYTF	TGCGCCAGCAGCTCCCGACAGGGCAAGGACTATGGCTACACCTTC
NA	NA	TRBV5-1	TRBJ2-7	CASRPREVLSYEQYF	TGCGCCAGCAGACCCCGGGAAGTACTCTCCTACGAGCAGTACTTC
TRBD2	NA	TRBV12-5	TRBJ2-3	CASGPGTSPDTQYF	TGTGCTAGTGGCCCTGGGACTAGTCCAGATACGCAGTATTTT
NA	NA	TRBV5-1	TRBJ2-7	CASRRGAGTYEQYF	TGCGCCAGCAGACGGGGAGCGGGGACATACGAGCAGTACTTC
NA	NA	TRBV9	TRBJ2-3	CASSARALDTQYF	TGTGCCAGCAGCGCGAGGGCCCTAGATACGCAGTATTTT
NA	NA	TRBV30	TRBJ2-1	CAWSDHEQFF	TGTGCCTGGAGTGACCACGAGCAGTTCTTC
NA	NA	TRBV5-1	TRBJ2-1	CASSGGSSGSYNEQFF	TGCGCCAGCAGCGGGGGCTCTAGCGGCTCCTACAATGAGCAGTTCTTC
TRBD1	once	TRBV24-1	TRBJ2-7	CATSDAIYGTGVYEQYF	TGTGCCACCAGTGATGCCATTTACGGGACAGGGGTCTACGAGCAGTACTTC
NA	NA	TRBV11-3	TRBJ1-2	CASSPRAGKTGMLSNYGYTF	TGTGCCAGCAGCCCTAGAGCGGGGAAAACAGGGATGTTATCTAACTATGGCTACACCTTC
NA	NA	TRBV5-8	TRBJ2-5	CASIPDPTRQETQYF	TGTGCCAGCATTCCGGATCCAACGAGGCAAGAGACCCAGTACTTC
NA	NA	TRBV6-5	TRBJ2-1	CASSSSGRQFF	TGTGCCAGCAGTTCAAGCGGGCGGCAGTTCTTC